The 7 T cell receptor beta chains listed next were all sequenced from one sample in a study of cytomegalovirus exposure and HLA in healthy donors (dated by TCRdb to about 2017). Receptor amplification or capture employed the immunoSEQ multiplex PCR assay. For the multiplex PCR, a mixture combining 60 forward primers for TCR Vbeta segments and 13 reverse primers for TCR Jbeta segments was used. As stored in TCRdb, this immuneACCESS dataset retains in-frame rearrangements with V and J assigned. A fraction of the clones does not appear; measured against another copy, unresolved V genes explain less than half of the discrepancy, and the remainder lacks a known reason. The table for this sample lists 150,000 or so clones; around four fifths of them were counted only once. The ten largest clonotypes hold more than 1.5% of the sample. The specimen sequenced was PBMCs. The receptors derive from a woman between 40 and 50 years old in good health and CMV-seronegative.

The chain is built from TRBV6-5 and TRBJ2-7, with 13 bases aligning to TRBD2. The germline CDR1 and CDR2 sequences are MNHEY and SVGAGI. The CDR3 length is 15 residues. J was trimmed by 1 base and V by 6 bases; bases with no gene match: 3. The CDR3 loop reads CASRRLAGGSYEQYF. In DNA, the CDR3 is TGTGCCAGCAGACGACTAGCGGGAGGTTCCTACGAGCAGTACTTC.

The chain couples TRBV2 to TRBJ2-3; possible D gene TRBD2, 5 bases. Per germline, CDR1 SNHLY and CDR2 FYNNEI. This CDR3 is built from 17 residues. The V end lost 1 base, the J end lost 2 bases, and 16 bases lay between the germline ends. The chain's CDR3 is CASSEGVSSSYTDTQYF. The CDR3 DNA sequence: TGTGCCAGCAGTGAAGGCGTCTCTAGCTCATACACAGATACGCAGTATTTT.

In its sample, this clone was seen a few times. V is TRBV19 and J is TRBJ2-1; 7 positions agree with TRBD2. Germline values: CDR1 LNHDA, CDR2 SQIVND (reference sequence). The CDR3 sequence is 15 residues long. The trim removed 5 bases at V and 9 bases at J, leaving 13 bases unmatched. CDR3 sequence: CASSGSAGVAGEQFF. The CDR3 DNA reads TGTGCCAGTAGTGGTAGTGCGGGAGTGGCGGGTGAGCAGTTCTTC.

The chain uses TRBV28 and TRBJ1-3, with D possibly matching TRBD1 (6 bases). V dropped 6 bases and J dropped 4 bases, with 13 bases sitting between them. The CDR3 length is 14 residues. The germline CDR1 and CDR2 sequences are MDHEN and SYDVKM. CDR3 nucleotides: TGTGCCAGCAGCGAGCCGGACAGAGGAAACACCATATATTTT. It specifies CASSEPDRGNTIYF.

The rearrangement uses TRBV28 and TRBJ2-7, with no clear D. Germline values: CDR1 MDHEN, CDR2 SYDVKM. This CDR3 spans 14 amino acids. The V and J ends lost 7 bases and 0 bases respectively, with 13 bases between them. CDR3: CASTLGRSSYEQYF. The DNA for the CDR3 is TGTGCCAGCACCTTGGGCAGATCCTCCTACGAGCAGTACTTC.

The CDR3 sequence is CASTRTGGLYEQYF. The CDR3 DNA is TGTGCCAGCACCCGGACAGGGGGCCTCTACGAGCAGTACTTC. The J gene is TRBJ2-7, the V gene TRBV28; TRBD1 matches 11 bases. Trimming took 7 bases from V and 3 from J; bases not matched to a gene: 5. CDR1 is MDHEN and CDR2 is SYDVKM in the germline V gene. The CDR3 loop spans 14 amino acids.

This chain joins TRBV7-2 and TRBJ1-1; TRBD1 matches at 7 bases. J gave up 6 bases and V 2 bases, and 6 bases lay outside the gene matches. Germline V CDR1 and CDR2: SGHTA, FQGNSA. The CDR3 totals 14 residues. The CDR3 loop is CASSLQGGGAEAFF. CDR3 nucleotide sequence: TGTGCCAGCAGCTTACAGGGGGGAGGTGCTGAAGCTTTCTTT.